These 13 T cell receptor beta chains were all obtained from the same sample, sequenced in a study of cytomegalovirus exposure and HLA in healthy donors. Both 60 Vbeta primers and 13 Jbeta primers went into the PCR. The data were produced by immunoSEQ multiplex PCR, yet TCRdb's version contains in-frame clones alone and is incomplete. Altogether roughly 150,000 clones are present, 70% to 90% being singletons, with the ten largest covering approximately 2.5%. The source material was PBMCs. The receptors here all came from a man aged 30 to 39 in good health and CMV-seropositive.

The rearrangement uses TRBV30 and TRBJ1-1; the D is unclear. CDR1 is GTSNPN, CDR2 SVGIG, per germline (reference sequence). The CDR3 has 14 residues. The V gene lost 0 bases and the J gene lost 0 bases, with 8 bases spanning the gap. The CDR3 is CAWSVPSMNTEAFF. In nucleotides, the CDR3 is TGTGCCTGGAGTGTCCCAAGCATGAACACTGAAGCTTTCTTT.

CDR3 amino acids: CASSLTVGGGYEQYV. CDR3 bases: TGTGCCAGCAGCTTAACCGTTGGAGGGGGCTACGAGCAGTACGTC. V is TRBV5-6 and J is TRBJ2-7, with D perhaps being TRBD1 or TRBD2 (6 bases each). This CDR3 spans 15 amino acids. V lost 2 bases and J lost 3, with 15 bases in between. CDR1 is SGHDT, CDR2 YYEEEE, per germline.

This chain uses TRBV11-2 with TRBJ2-2; D might be TRBD2 (5 bases). Germline loops: CDR1 SGHAT, CDR2 FQNNGV. V shed 6 bases and J shed 0 bases, with 11 bases lying between them. The CDR3 is made up of 15 amino acids. CDR3 sequence: CASRRRTANTGELFF. Here the CDR3 DNA reads TGTGCCAGCAGACGGAGGACGGCGAACACCGGGGAGCTGTTTTTT.

The chain carries TRBV4-3 and TRBJ1-1, with D possibly being TRBD1 (5 bases). This CDR3 comprises 14 residues. CDR1 and CDR2 from the germline V gene are LGHNA and YSLEER. Trimming stripped 1 base from V and 4 bases from J, with 10 bases between. In nucleotides, the CDR3 is TGCGCCAGCAGCCAAGTACAGGCGAGCACTGAAGCTTTCTTT. It encodes CASSQVQASTEAFF.

As regards this clone: Because the CDR3 is missing its conserved closing phenylalanine or tryptophan, this is likely a read error. The J gene is TRBJ2-3, the V gene TRBV7-9, with D maybe TRBD2 (6 bases). Trimming took off 3 bases at V and 4 bases at J, with 8 bases between the two ends. The CDR3 covers 13 residues. CDR1 is SEHNR, CDR2 FQNEAQ, per germline (reference sequence). Written as DNA, the CDR3 is TGTGCCAGCAGCTTGGGGGGTGCAGATACGCAGTATTGT. It translates to CASSLGGADTQYC.

This chain joins TRBV5-1 and TRBJ2-7; 12 nucleotides agree with TRBD2. The CDR3 is 17 amino acids. Germline V lookup: CDR1 SGHRS, CDR2 YFSETQ. V dropped 4 bases and J dropped 2; count of bases not matched to a gene: 10. The CDR3 DNA follows: TGCGCCAGCAGCCCGGGGACTAGCGGGTTCCCCACCTACGAGCAGTACGTC. It yields the protein CASSPGTSGFPTYEQYV.

The V gene is TRBV18, the J gene TRBJ2-4; D possibly corresponds to TRBD2 (6 bases). Trimming pared 3 bases from V and 8 bases from J, leaving 14 bases between. Germline values: CDR1 KGHSH, CDR2 LQKENI. The CDR3 covers 14 residues. The CDR3 DNA reads TGTGCCAGCTCACCTTCAGGGAGGACGGACATTCAGTACTTC. Protein product: CASSPSGRTDIQYF.

The genes are TRBV6-6 and TRBJ1-4; D may be TRBD1 (6 bases). The CDR3 is 13 amino acids. Per germline, CDR1 MNHNY and CDR2 SVGAGI (reference sequence). Trimming removed 7 bases at V and 5 bases at J, with 11 bases between. CDR3 nucleotides: TGTGCCAGCACCGGACAGTCAAATGAAAAACTGTTTTTT. This translates into CASTGQSNEKLFF.

The table lists this clone with a few counts. Mismatch with germline at one junction end may stem from a read error. The rearrangement uses TRBV4-1 and TRBJ1-5; 7 bases align to TRBD1. The CDR3 is 15 residues long. Germline CDR1 and CDR2: MGHRA and YSYEKL. The CDR3 spells CASTQTGADNQPQHF. The CDR3 DNA is TGCGCCAGCACCCAAACAGGGGCTGACAATCAGCCCCAGCATTTT.

The CDR3 here is CASSQETGSRYGYTF. The CDR3 DNA sequence: TGCGCCAGCAGCCAAGAGACAGGGAGCAGATATGGCTACACCTTC. The chain recombines TRBV4-1 with TRBJ1-2, with TRBD1 matching over 7 bases. The CDR3 spans 15 residues. CDR1 and CDR2 (germline): MGHRA, YSYEKL. The ends lost 0 bases at V and 5 bases at J; junction bases unmatched: 6.

The V call is TRBV5-5, the J call TRBJ2-5; D uncertain. The CDR3 sequence is 14 residues long. V lost 0 bases and J lost 1, with 7 bases in between. Germline V lookup: CDR1 SGHKS, CDR2 YYEKEE (reference sequence). CDR3 in DNA: TGTGCCAGCAGCTTGGTTAACAGCCAAGAGACCCAGTACTTC. Translating it yields CASSLVNSQETQYF.

This clone is a singleton in its sample. The V gene is TRBV6-5, the J gene TRBJ1-1; 12 nucleotides agree with TRBD1. The J segment lost 8 bases and the V segment lost 3 bases, leaving 7 bases of the junction unmatched. Germline V gene data show CDR1 as MNHEY and CDR2 as SVGAGI. The CDR3 contains 15 residues. The DNA of the CDR3 is TGTGCCAGCAGTTATTCTGGGACAGGGGGCAAGGAAGCTTTCTTT. The encoded protein is CASSYSGTGGKEAFF.

The gene calls are TRBV15 and TRBJ1-4, with 7 bases matching TRBD1. The CDR3 is 14 residues long. Germline V gives CDR1 LNHNV, CDR2 YYDKDF (reference sequence). V lost 8 bases, J lost 5 bases, and 8 bases stayed unmatched. The CDR3 sequence: CATGRDSQNEKLFF. CDR3 nucleotide sequence: TGTGCCACCGGGCGGGACAGCCAGAATGAAAAACTGTTTTTT.